Sequencing of this T cell receptor (beta chain) was carried out in a study of post-analysis software for immune sequencing data. Study background: Courses of disease covered relapsing-remitting, secondary progressive and progressive-relapsing multiple sclerosis. Findings of the study overall: Normalized Chao1 diversity was significantly reduced in patients versus controls. Patients used about five TRBV segments, including TRBV5-6, TRBV5-1 and TRBV20-1, more often than controls. Samples from one preparation batch, clustered by F measure, grouped strongly together.

Prepared TCR beta cDNA libraries contained unique molecular identifiers. T cells numbering 1 to 10 million gave rise to about 540,000 cDNA molecules. TCRdb called the PCR reads again in MiXCR, with one record for every CDR3 protein. The data contain about 560,000 distinct CDR3 sequences, roughly 46% of them singletons. This clonotype was found a few times. Its antigen remains unknown. CDR1 is SGHRS, CDR2 YFSETQ, per germline. J lost 6 bases, V lost 4 bases, and 4 bases had no gene match. The length of the CDR3 is 13 residues. The TCR originated in a girl aged 5-17 years with multiple sclerosis. The sequenced material came from blood. This sequence joins TRBV5-1 and TRBJ2-4; the match to TRBD1 covers 7 bases. CDR3 residues: CASSAQGRNIQYF. As DNA, the CDR3 is TGCGCCAGCAGCGCACAGGGGAGAAACATTCAGTACTTC.